This is a list of T cell receptor beta chains from one sample in a study of blood T cell repertoires in COVID-19. Clones were read by immunoSEQ multiplex PCR, and TCRdb kept only the in-frame ones, dropping some. In the table there are 100,000 or so clones, roughly 92% of which are singletons. The sequenced material came from peripheral blood. The receptors shown here come from a man aged 65-85 years with acute or convalescent COVID-19. Each CDR3 is given with its conserved first and last residue. The D gene is left open where the match is weak. Size is stated for part of the rows, as once, few or many counts, or as a class when the clone is expanded.

TRBD1	-	TRBV18	TRBJ2-7	15	TGTGCCAGCTCAGCGGGACAGGGGGCGTCCTACGAGCAGTACTTC	CASSAGQGASYEQYF
TRBD1	once	TRBV9	TRBJ1-2	15	TGTGCCAGCAGCGGGGGGACAGGGGAGATCTACGGCTACACCTTC	CASSGGTGEIYGYTF
TRBD2	-	TRBV10-2	TRBJ2-7	17	TGCGCCAGCACGGCTAGCGGGGGTACTCGCCAAGTCTACGAGCAGTACTTC	CASTASGGTRQVYEQYF
TRBD1	-	TRBV4-2	TRBJ1-5	18	TGTGCCAGCAGCCACCCTAGACAGGGGGCGTATGGCAATCAGCCCCAGCATTTT	CASSHPRQGAYGNQPQHF
TRBD1	-	TRBV18	TRBJ1-4	14	TGTGCCAGCTCACCCGGGACAGTTAATGAAAAACTGTTTTTT	CASSPGTVNEKLFF
-	-	TRBV7-8	TRBJ1-1	13	TGTGCCAGCAGCTTAGTCAGGGCTGGTGAAGCTTTCTTT	CASSLVRAGEAFF
-	-	TRBV28	TRBJ1-5	19	TGTGCCAGCAGTTTATACAGGTCCCCCTCCGTAAAAGGCAATCAGCCCCAGCATTTT	CASSLYRSPSVKGNQPQHF
-	once	TRBV30	TRBJ1-5	14	TGTGCCTGGAGTGAGGAGGGGCGGGGTCAGCCCCAGCATTTT	CAWSEEGRGQPQHF
TRBD1	-	TRBV7-8	TRBJ1-2	15	TGTGCCAGCAGCACCTCAGGGGGCTCGGCATATGGCTACACCTTC	CASSTSGGSAYGYTF
TRBD1	-	TRBV2	TRBJ1-6	16	TGTGCCAGCAGGGCGGCCGCAGGGGGAATGAATTCACCCCTCCACTTT	CASRAAAGGMNSPLHF
-	-	TRBV12-3/TRBV12-4	TRBJ1-1	13	TGTGCCAGCAGTTTCGGGGAGAACACTGAAGCTTTCTTT	CASSFGENTEAFF
-	once	TRBV19	TRBJ2-3	14	TGTGCCAGTAGGGTAACTTTTAGCACAGATACGCAGTATTTT	CASRVTFSTDTQYF
-	-	TRBV28	TRBJ2-1	12	TGTGCCAGCAGCCAAGGACTTAATGAGCAGTTCTTC	CASSQGLNEQFF
-	-	TRBV28	TRBJ1-1	16	TGTGCCAGCAGTTTACTCGGTGGAGAAGACCGGGCTGAAGCTTTCTTT	CASSLLGGEDRAEAFF
TRBD1	-	TRBV6-5	TRBJ2-7	15	TGTGCCAGCAGTTATTGGGGACAGGGGAACCACGAGCAGTACTTC	CASSYWGQGNHEQYF
-	-	TRBV6-5	TRBJ1-1	15	TGTGCCAGCAGTTACTCACGGGGTGGAAACACTGAAGCTTTCTTT	CASSYSRGGNTEAFF
-	-	TRBV5-4	TRBJ1-1	15	TGTGCCAGCAGCTTTAGCAGGGTTGGCGACACTGAAGCTTTCTTT	CASSFSRVGDTEAFF
-	-	TRBV18	TRBJ2-2	15	TGTGCCAGCTCACCTAATCCTATTAACACCGGGGAGCTGTTTTTT	CASSPNPINTGELFF
-	-	TRBV29-1	TRBJ2-1	13	TGCAGCGTTGACAGGATCTCGTACAATGAGCAGTTCTTC	CSVDRISYNEQFF
TRBD2	-	TRBV5-8	TRBJ2-1	15	TGTGCCAGCAGCCATCAGGGGAGACTAGCGGGAGTGCAGTTCTTC	CASSHQGRLAGVQFF
TRBD1	-	TRBV6-5	TRBJ1-6	15	TGTGCCAGCAGTTACACTGGACAGGGACATTCACCCCTCCACTTT	CASSYTGQGHSPLHF
-	once	TRBV7-2	TRBJ1-1	15	TGTGCCAGCAGCTCGAGCTACAGGAAGGTTGTAGAAGCTTTCTTT	CASSSSYRKVVEAFF
-	-	TRBV12-3/TRBV12-4	TRBJ2-2	12	TGTGCCAGCAGTTTTCCCGCCGGGGAGCTGTTTTTT	CASSFPAGELFF
-	-	TRBV6-6	TRBJ1-2	13	TGTGCCAGCAGTTACCCCCAGGTCTATGGCTACACCTTC	CASSYPQVYGYTF
TRBD1	once	TRBV2	TRBJ1-2	15	TGTGCCAGCAGTAGACAGGGGGCTAGCTCCTATGGCTACACCTTC	CASSRQGASSYGYTF
-	-	TRBV29-1	TRBJ1-1	12	TGCAGCGTTGGCGAGCTGAACACTGAAGCTTTCTTT	CSVGELNTEAFF
-	-	TRBV19	TRBJ1-2	18	TGTGCCAGTAGTGCCACCCAAGGGGGTGCAGTCGCTAACTATGGCTACACCTTC	CASSATQGGAVANYGYTF
TRBD1	-	TRBV7-2	TRBJ1-2	15	TGTGCCAGCAGCTTAGTACAGGGGGCTGGGAATGGCTACACCTTC	CASSLVQGAGNGYTF
TRBD2	-	TRBV29-1	TRBJ2-7	13	TGCAGCGTCTTACGGGACTACTCCTACGAGCAGTACTTC	CSVLRDYSYEQYF
-	-	TRBV5-6	TRBJ1-2	14	TGTGCCAGCAGTCCTACAGTTTTCAATTGGGGCTACACCTTC	CASSPTVFNWGYTF
-	-	TRBV15	TRBJ1-1	13	TGTGCCACCAGCAGAGAGGAGCGGCGGGAAGCTTTCTTT	CATSREERREAFF
TRBD2	-	TRBV7-9	TRBJ2-3	16	TGTGCCAGCAGCCCTGCCGGGACTAGGAGCACAGATACGCAGTATTTT	CASSPAGTRSTDTQYF
-	few	TRBV19	TRBJ1-2	15	TGTGCCAGTAGTATTCGACAACGAACGAACTATGGCTACACCTTC	CASSIRQRTNYGYTF
TRBD2	-	TRBV24-1	TRBJ2-1	14	TGTGCCACCAGTGATTCTAGCGGGATCAATGAGCAGTTCTTC	CATSDSSGINEQFF
TRBD1	-	TRBV7-3	TRBJ1-6	14	TGTGCCAGCAGCTCGACAGGGTATAATTCACCCCTCCACTTT	CASSSTGYNSPLHF
TRBD2	-	TRBV5-1	TRBJ2-1	14	TGCGCCAGCAGGGCGGGGGGGGAAAATAATGAGCAGTTCTTC	CASRAGGENNEQFF
TRBD1	-	TRBV11-2	TRBJ2-7	14	TGTGCCAGCAGCCCAGACAGGGGAACCTACGAGCAGTACTTC	CASSPDRGTYEQYF
-	-	TRBV7-3	TRBJ1-6	12	TGTGCCAGCAGCTTCCCTGATTCACCCCTCCACTTT	CASSFPDSPLHF
-	-	TRBV18	TRBJ1-2	16	TGTGCCAGCTCACCAACCGGACTAGGGTCTAACTATGGCTACACCTTC	CASSPTGLGSNYGYTF
TRBD1	-	TRBV14	TRBJ2-7	16	TGTGCCAGCAGCCTTGCCCGGGACAGACTGCCCTACGAGCAGTACTTC	CASSLARDRLPYEQYF
-	-	TRBV9	TRBJ2-2	12	TGTGCCAGCCTGGGAGGTTCCGGGGAGCTGTTTTTT	CASLGGSGELFF
-	-	TRBV9	TRBJ1-5	12	TGTGCCAGCGGGGGGGGCGGGCAGCCCCAGCATTTT	CASGGGGQPQHF
TRBD1	-	TRBV7-9	TRBJ1-1	14	TGTGCCAGCAGAACGACAGGGGCAGACACTGAAGCTTTCTTT	CASRTTGADTEAFF
TRBD1	-	TRBV13	TRBJ2-5	20	TGTGCCAGCAGACTAATCCGGGACAGGGGGCATCGGGCGCTCCAAGAGACCCAGTACTTC	CASRLIRDRGHRALQETQYF
-	-	TRBV18	TRBJ1-3	17	TGTGCCAGCTCACCCCCTGGGGGGACCATCTCTGGAAACACCATATATTTT	CASSPPGGTISGNTIYF
-	-	TRBV10-3	TRBJ2-3	13	TGTGCCATCAGTGAGGCTAGTACCGATACGCAGTATTTT	CAISEASTDTQYF
TRBD1	-	TRBV18	TRBJ2-5	17	TGTGCCAGCTCACCACCTATAGGACAGGGGGCCCAAGAGACCCAGTACTTC	CASSPPIGQGAQETQYF
-	-	TRBV23-1	TRBJ1-2	14	TGCGCCAGCAGTCAATGTACACGTTCGCATGGCTACACCTTC	CASSQCTRSHGYTF
-	-	TRBV10-1	TRBJ1-2	13	TGCGCCAGCAGTGAGGGGGCCGGCTATGGCTACACCTTC	CASSEGAGYGYTF
-	-	TRBV30	TRBJ2-5	14	TGTGCCTGGAGCCCAGGGTCAACAGGCGAGACCCAGTACTTC	CAWSPGSTGETQYF
-	-	TRBV7-2	TRBJ1-2	13	TGTGCCAGCAGCCTAGACAGGTTATATGGCTACACCTTC	CASSLDRLYGYTF
-	-	TRBV6-5	TRBJ2-2	15	TGTGCCAGCAGCCAGGACACCGCGAACACCGGGGAGCTGTTTTTT	CASSQDTANTGELFF